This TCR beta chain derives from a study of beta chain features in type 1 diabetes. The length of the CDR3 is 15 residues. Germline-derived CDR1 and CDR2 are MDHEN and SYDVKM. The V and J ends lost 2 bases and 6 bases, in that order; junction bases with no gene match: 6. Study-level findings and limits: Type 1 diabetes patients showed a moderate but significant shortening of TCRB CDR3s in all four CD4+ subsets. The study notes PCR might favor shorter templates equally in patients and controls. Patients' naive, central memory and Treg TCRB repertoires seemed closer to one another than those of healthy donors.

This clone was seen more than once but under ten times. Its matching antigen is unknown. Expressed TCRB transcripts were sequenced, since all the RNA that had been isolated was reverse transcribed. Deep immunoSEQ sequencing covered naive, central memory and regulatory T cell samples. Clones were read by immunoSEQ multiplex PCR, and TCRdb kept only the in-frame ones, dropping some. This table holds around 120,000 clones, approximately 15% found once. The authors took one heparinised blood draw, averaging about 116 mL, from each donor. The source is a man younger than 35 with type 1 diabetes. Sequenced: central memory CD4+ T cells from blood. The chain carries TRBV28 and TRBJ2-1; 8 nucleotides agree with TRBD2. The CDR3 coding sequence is TGTGCCAGCAGTTTAGGGATAGCGGGGAGCAATGAGCAGTTCTTC. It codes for CASSLGIAGSNEQFF.